Listed here are 17 T cell receptor beta chains from one sample, sequenced in a study of T cells in localized non-small cell lung cancer. The table came from immunoSEQ multiplex PCR; TCRdb's copy has only in-frame clones and leaves some out. The sample has roughly 1,400 clones, 22% seen once. The specimen comprised normal lung tissue next to the tumor, sampled before any cancer treatment. All receptors derive from a female donor at least 60 years old with stage II squamous cell lung carcinoma.

V and J are TRBV7-6 and TRBJ2-1; 15 bases align to TRBD2. V dropped 5 bases and J dropped 7; count of bases not matched to a gene: 3. The CDR3 is made up of 15 amino acids. CDR1 and CDR2 from the germline V gene are SGHVS and FNYEAQ. The CDR3, as DNA: TGTGCCAGCAGCCTCGGACTAGCGGGAGGGAATGAGCAGTTCTTC. Residues: CASSLGLAGGNEQFF.

The chain links TRBV18 to TRBJ2-7; 10 bases are shared with TRBD2. V lost 5 bases and J lost 2; bases outside the gene matches: 12. Per germline, CDR1 KGHSH and CDR2 LQKENI. The CDR3 totals 17 residues. The CDR3 loop reads CASSILAGAQSTYEQYF. CDR3 sequence (DNA): TGTGCCAGCTCAATCCTAGCGGGGGCCCAGTCCACCTACGAGCAGTACTTC.

This clone appeared a few times. The gene calls are TRBV11-3 and TRBJ1-6; 10 positions match TRBD1. This CDR3 is 16 amino acids long. V lost 5 bases to trimming and J lost 15 bases; unmatched junction nucleotides: 16. Germline values: CDR1 SGHNT, CDR2 YENEEA. The CDR3 here is CASSVPGTGASYLLHF. In DNA form, the CDR3 reads TGTGCCAGCAGCGTACCCGGGACAGGGGCTTCTTATCTCCTCCACTTT.

V is TRBV5-1 and J is TRBJ1-3, with D unclear. Trimming removed 4 bases from V and 4 bases from J, with 12 bases in between. Germline V gene sequence: CDR1 SGHRS, CDR2 YFSETQ. This CDR3 is built from 14 residues. The CDR3 nucleotides are TGCGCCAGCAGCAGGGAAGGGTTCGGAAACACCATATATTTT. Amino acids: CASSREGFGNTIYF. The whole variable domain, remainder taken from reference TRBV5-1 and TRBJ1-3, is KAGVTQTPRYLIKTRGQQVTLSCSPISGHRSVSWYQQTPGQGLQFLFEYFSETQRNKGNFPGRFSGRQFSNSRSEMNVSTLELGDSALYLCASSREGFGNTIYFGEGSWLTVV.

The rearrangement links TRBV30 to TRBJ2-7, with 12 positions matching TRBD2. The CDR3 is made up of 19 amino acids. Trimming removed 4 bases from V and 4 bases from J; junction bases left unmatched: 20. Germline CDR1 GTSNPN, CDR2 SVGIG (reference sequence). CDR3 loop: CAWTSKPHRLAGDQYEQYF. The DNA of the CDR3 is TGTGCCTGGACTAGTAAACCCCATCGACTAGCGGGAGATCAGTACGAGCAGTACTTC.

This chain joins TRBV18 and TRBJ2-1, with D possibly matching TRBD1 (5 bases). Trimming pared 4 bases from V and 2 bases from J, leaving 12 bases between. Germline CDR1 is KGHSH and CDR2 is LQKENI. The CDR3 consists of 15 residues. In DNA form, the CDR3 reads TGTGCCAGCTCACGGACATCCACTACCTACAATGAGCAGTTCTTC. Translation gives CASSRTSTTYNEQFF.

This clone has a handful of counts. This rearrangement joins TRBV6-8 to TRBJ1-4; 7 bases fit TRBD1. The CDR3 covers 13 residues. V lost 10 bases to trimming and J lost 3 bases; unmatched junction nucleotides: 5. CDR1 and CDR2 (germline): MNHGY, SAAAGT. The CDR3 nucleotides are TGTGCCATCAATCAGGGGGCTAATGAAAAACTGTTTTTT. This translates into CAINQGANEKLFF.

This clone was recorded a few times. The chain has TRBV5-1 and TRBJ2-7; D remains unclear. The CDR3 runs to 14 residues. The germline V and J ends were trimmed by 2 bases and 5 bases, with 14 bases remaining between them. Germline loops: CDR1 SGHRS, CDR2 YFSETQ. The CDR3 coding sequence is TGCGCCAGCAGCTTAGAGAACCCCTCGGACGAGCAGTACTTC. This translates into CASSLENPSDEQYF.

The J gene is TRBJ1-2, the V gene TRBV6-8; D gene uncertain. The CDR3 spans 14 residues. With 2 bases removed from V and 4 bases from J, the gap between germline ends came to 11 bases. Germline V gives CDR1 MNHGY, CDR2 SAAAGT. This chain's CDR3 is CASSYPGQTYGYTF. The CDR3 nucleotides read TGTGCCAGCAGTTACCCCGGCCAGACCTATGGCTACACCTTC.

The rearrangement joins TRBV16 to TRBJ1-1, with D hard to call. Deletions cut 0 bases from V and 2 bases from J, with 10 bases between. The CDR3 consists of 15 residues. Germline V gene sequence: CDR1 KGHSY, CDR2 FQNENV. CDR3 region: CASSQSPGSNTEAFF. In DNA, the CDR3 is TGTGCCAGCAGCCAATCGCCGGGGAGCAACACTGAAGCTTTCTTT.

The chain joins TRBV28 to TRBJ1-2; possible D gene TRBD1, 6 bases. Germline V CDR1 and CDR2: MDHEN, SYDVKM. CDR3 length: 14 amino acids. Trimming shortened V by 5 bases and J by 3 bases, and 13 bases separated the two germline ends. This CDR3 reads CASSPDRIYYGYTF. Written as DNA, the CDR3 is TGTGCCAGCAGTCCTGACAGGATATACTATGGCTACACCTTC.

The sample holds a few counts of this clone. This rearrangement joins TRBV6-8 to TRBJ2-1, with TRBD1 matching over 9 bases. This CDR3 has 14 amino acids. Germline-derived CDR1 and CDR2 are MNHGY and SAAAGT. The junction had 7 bases not matched to a gene; V was cut back by 4 bases and J by 9 bases. For the CDR3, the DNA is TGTGCCAGCAGTTGGGGACAGGGAGGTAGTGAGCAGTTCTTC. Translating it yields CASSWGQGGSEQFF.

This chain links TRBV29-1 with TRBJ2-3, with D possibly being TRBD2 (6 bases). This CDR3 has 14 residues. The ends were cut back, 5 bases at V and 3 bases at J, with 15 bases in the middle. Looked up from germline, CDR1 is SQVTM and CDR2 is ANQGSEA. DNA of the CDR3: TGCAGCGTTCGGGAGACGCTGGGTACAGATACGCAGTATTTT. As protein: CSVRETLGTDTQYF.

This chain uses TRBV14 with TRBJ1-1; D may be TRBD1 (6 bases). The CDR3 runs to 15 residues. Germline values: CDR1 SGHDN, CDR2 FVKESK. The germline V and J ends were trimmed by 4 bases and 5 bases, with 17 bases remaining between them. CDR3 loop: CASSPWGGAGTEAFF. The CDR3 DNA sequence: TGTGCCAGCAGCCCATGGGGGGGGGCTGGGACTGAAGCTTTCTTT.

The genes are TRBV18 and TRBJ2-3; D is unresolved. The V gene lost 2 bases and the J gene lost 3 bases, with 18 bases spanning the gap. Per germline, CDR1 KGHSH and CDR2 LQKENI. The CDR3 totals 17 residues. CDR3 bases: TGTGCCAGCTCACCAATCGTCAGCGCCGGTCGGACAGATACGCAGTATTTT. Protein: CASSPIVSAGRTDTQYF. Based on the CDR3 plus reference TRBV18 and TRBJ2-3, the full variable domain is NAGVMQNPRHLVRRRGQEARLRCSPMKGHSHVYWYRQLPEEGLKFMVYLQKENIIDESGMPKERFSAEFPKEGPSILRIQQVVRGDSAAYFCASSPIVSAGRTDTQYFGPGTRLTVL.

The V call is TRBV11-3, the J call TRBJ2-6, with 7 bases aligning to TRBD1. Germline lookup yields CDR1 SGHNT and CDR2 YENEEA. The trim removed 3 bases at V and 4 bases at J, leaving 15 bases unmatched. The CDR3 is 19 amino acids. The CDR3 DNA reads TGTGCCAGCAGCTTTCTTTCGGGACAGCCTCTGAAAGGGGCCAACGTCCTGACTTTC. Protein: CASSFLSGQPLKGANVLTF.

The chain combines TRBV6-8 with TRBJ2-4; the D gene is possibly TRBD2 (5 bases). Trimming pared 0 bases from V and 13 bases from J, leaving 19 bases between. This CDR3 spans 15 amino acids. Looked up from germline, CDR1 is MNHGY and CDR2 is SAAAGT. CDR3 sequence (DNA): TGTGCCAGCAGTTACTCGACTACGGATTTCACCCGACAGTACTTC. This gives the protein CASSYSTTDFTRQYF.